Detailed here is one TCR beta chain. As yet, its antigen is unknown. The data stem from a study of T cell responses to AZD1222 COVID-19 vaccine. Study-level information: Pooled together were second doses at about 4 or about 12 weeks.

Method: immunoSEQ multiplex PCR; TCRdb's copy keeps in-frame clones and lacks some. There are around 100,000 clones in the sample; about 89% occur only once, and approximately 15% lies in the top ten. Study-wide findings and caveats: Among vaccine-associated CD4 TCRs, coverage spanned spike, with dominance at 160-218 and 743-854. Repertoires were collected only later (after the peak T cell response had occurred). The donor group comprised mostly white British people and more females; the analysis possibly underestimated clonal diversity.

This CDR3 has 15 amino acids. The germline CDR1 and CDR2 sequences are SGDLS and YYNGEE. V shed 6 bases and J shed 0 bases, with 13 bases lying between them. This sequence was found in an adult in good health. The source material was peripheral blood, sampled on day 0 of AZD1222 vaccination. V gene TRBV9 combines with J gene TRBJ1-3; D unclear. CDR3 coding DNA: TGTGCCAGCACCCGGTTGACGGGCTCTGGAAACACCATATATTTT. Encoded protein: CASTRLTGSGNTIYF.